Listed below are T cell receptor beta chains from one sample, sequenced in a study of T cell responses to AZD1222 COVID-19 vaccine. Clones were sequenced by immunoSEQ multiplex PCR, and TCRdb holds only the in-frame ones, with some missing. This repertoire shows roughly 100,000 clones, 89% found once; its top ten account for approximately 18%. This sample comprised peripheral blood, obtained on day 0 of AZD1222 vaccination. The receptors shown here come from an adult in good health. Both conserved end residues are part of each CDR3. The D gene is left open where the match is weak. Only some rows state a clone size, as once, few, many or a class for expanded clones.

CDR3 protein: CASSPRQGDGKLFF
CDR3 DNA: TGTGCCAGCAGCCCGCGACAGGGGGACGGGAAACTGTTTTTT
J gene: TRBJ1-4
D gene: TRBD1
V gene: TRBV7-9
clone size: -

CDR3 protein: CASSLAYGGSAFF
CDR3 DNA: TGCGCCAGCAGCTTGGCCTATGGGGGATCAGCTTTCTTT
J gene: TRBJ1-1
D gene: -
V gene: TRBV5-1
clone size: -

CDR3 protein: CASSSPRDSPLHF
CDR3 DNA: TGTGCCAGCAGCTCACCCCGAGATTCACCCCTCCACTTT
J gene: TRBJ1-6
D gene: -
V gene: TRBV6-5
clone size: once

CDR3 protein: CASSVGTDTEAFF
CDR3 DNA: TGTGCCAGCAGCGTAGGGACAGACACTGAAGCTTTCTTT
J gene: TRBJ1-1
D gene: -
V gene: TRBV9
clone size: few

CDR3 protein: CASSSGPFPRSYNSPLHF
CDR3 DNA: TGTGCCAGCAGCTCGGGACCGTTTCCCCGCTCCTATAATTCACCCCTCCACTTT
J gene: TRBJ1-6
D gene: -
V gene: TRBV9
clone size: -

CDR3 protein: CASSLRLTGGVAFF
CDR3 DNA: TGTGCCAGCAGCTTACGGCTAACTGGGGGTGTTGCTTTCTTT
J gene: TRBJ1-1
D gene: -
V gene: TRBV7-9
clone size: -

CDR3 protein: CASSQDWTGGQETQYF
CDR3 DNA: TGCGCCAGCAGCCAAGATTGGACAGGGGGACAAGAGACCCAGTACTTC
J gene: TRBJ2-5
D gene: TRBD1
V gene: TRBV4-1
clone size: -

CDR3 protein: CASSLTGQLNTEAFF
CDR3 DNA: TGTGCCAGCAGCTTAACCGGACAGTTGAACACTGAAGCTTTCTTT
J gene: TRBJ1-1
D gene: -
V gene: TRBV7-3
clone size: -

CDR3 protein: CASSLEGLGEAFF
CDR3 DNA: TGTGCCAGCAGTTTAGAGGGTTTGGGTGAAGCTTTCTTT
J gene: TRBJ1-1
D gene: -
V gene: TRBV28
clone size: once

CDR3 protein: CASGDGNTIYF
CDR3 DNA: TGCGCCAGTGGGGACGGAAACACCATATATTTT
J gene: TRBJ1-3
D gene: -
V gene: TRBV10-1
clone size: few

CDR3 protein: CASGGTHSSGANVLTF
CDR3 DNA: TGTGCCAGCGGGGGGACTCATTCCTCTGGGGCCAACGTCCTGACTTTC
J gene: TRBJ2-6
D gene: -
V gene: TRBV27
clone size: few

CDR3 protein: CASGLNLQFANTGELFF
CDR3 DNA: TGTGCTAGTGGTTTAAACCTACAGTTCGCGAACACCGGGGAGCTGTTTTTT
J gene: TRBJ2-2
D gene: -
V gene: TRBV12-5
clone size: -

CDR3 protein: CASSLWGGRGTDTQYF
CDR3 DNA: TGTGCCAGCAGCCTGTGGGGGGGCCGGGGCACAGATACGCAGTATTTT
J gene: TRBJ2-3
D gene: -
V gene: TRBV3-1/TRBV3-2
clone size: -

CDR3 protein: CASSLVAGSPYEQYF
CDR3 DNA: TGTGCCAGCAGCTTGGTAGCGGGGTCACCCTACGAGCAGTACTTC
J gene: TRBJ2-7
D gene: TRBD2
V gene: TRBV5-6
clone size: -

CDR3 protein: CASGPGGLEPQHF
CDR3 DNA: TGTGCCAGCGGCCCAGGGGGCCTGGAGCCCCAGCATTTT
J gene: TRBJ1-5
D gene: TRBD1
V gene: TRBV18
clone size: -

CDR3 protein: CASSFRDRVSTGELFF
CDR3 DNA: TGTGCCAGCAGTTTCCGGGACAGGGTCTCCACCGGGGAGCTGTTTTTT
J gene: TRBJ2-2
D gene: TRBD1
V gene: TRBV27
clone size: -

CDR3 protein: CASRLVHGELFF
CDR3 DNA: TGTGCCAGCCGACTAGTCCACGGGGAGCTGTTTTTT
J gene: TRBJ2-2
D gene: -
V gene: TRBV6-5
clone size: few

CDR3 protein: CASSLVGDGYTF
CDR3 DNA: TGCGCCAGCAGCTTGGTGGGGGATGGCTACACCTTC
J gene: TRBJ1-2
D gene: -
V gene: TRBV5-1
clone size: -

CDR3 protein: CASSQTTANYGYTF
CDR3 DNA: TGCGCCAGCAGCCAAACCACTGCTAACTATGGCTACACCTTC
J gene: TRBJ1-2
D gene: -
V gene: TRBV4-1
clone size: -

CDR3 protein: CASREIDDEDTQYF
CDR3 DNA: TGTGCCAGCAGAGAGATCGATGATGAAGATACGCAGTATTTT
J gene: TRBJ2-3
D gene: -
V gene: TRBV6-5
clone size: -

CDR3 protein: CASRVRPSGELFF
CDR3 DNA: TGTGCCAGCAGGGTCCGACCGTCCGGGGAGCTGTTTTTT
J gene: TRBJ2-2
D gene: -
V gene: TRBV2
clone size: -

CDR3 protein: CASTIFQGTEAFF
CDR3 DNA: TGTGCCAGCACCATTTTCCAGGGGACTGAAGCTTTCTTT
J gene: TRBJ1-1
D gene: -
V gene: TRBV12-3/TRBV12-4
clone size: -

CDR3 protein: CASSTGVGYTF
CDR3 DNA: TGTGCCAGTAGTACAGGGGTCGGCTACACCTTC
J gene: TRBJ1-2
D gene: -
V gene: TRBV19
clone size: -

CDR3 protein: CASSGTWGRHQPQHF
CDR3 DNA: TGCGCCAGCAGCGGGACTTGGGGGAGGCATCAGCCCCAGCATTTT
J gene: TRBJ1-5
D gene: -
V gene: TRBV4-1
clone size: -

CDR3 protein: CASSLRVSTEAFF
CDR3 DNA: TGCGCCAGCAGCTTGCGAGTAAGCACTGAAGCTTTCTTT
J gene: TRBJ1-1
D gene: -
V gene: TRBV5-1
clone size: -

CDR3 protein: CASSPPGPYNEQFF
CDR3 DNA: TGTGCCAGCAGCCCCCCGGGCCCTTACAATGAGCAGTTCTTC
J gene: TRBJ2-1
D gene: -
V gene: TRBV7-3
clone size: -

CDR3 protein: CASAPEGRTEAFF
CDR3 DNA: TGTGCCAGCGCCCCAGAGGGTCGGACTGAAGCTTTCTTT
J gene: TRBJ1-1
D gene: -
V gene: TRBV12-3/TRBV12-4
clone size: -

CDR3 protein: CASSKGMGHLTYEQYF
CDR3 DNA: TGTGCCAGCAGCAAAGGGATGGGACACCTCACCTACGAGCAGTACTTC
J gene: TRBJ2-7
D gene: -
V gene: TRBV21-1
clone size: -

CDR3 protein: CASSITQGAVTEAFF
CDR3 DNA: TGTGCCAGCAGCATAACACAGGGGGCGGTTACTGAAGCTTTCTTT
J gene: TRBJ1-1
D gene: TRBD1
V gene: TRBV7-6
clone size: once

CDR3 protein: CASSPDIGSNQPQHF
CDR3 DNA: TGTGCCAGCAGCCCAGACATTGGGAGCAATCAGCCCCAGCATTTT
J gene: TRBJ1-5
D gene: -
V gene: TRBV7-2
clone size: -

CDR3 protein: CASSQWGAAYGYTF
CDR3 DNA: TGTGCCAGCAGCCAATGGGGGGCAGCCTATGGCTACACCTTC
J gene: TRBJ1-2
D gene: -
V gene: TRBV14
clone size: -

CDR3 protein: CASRRTQNTGELFF
CDR3 DNA: TGTGCCAGCAGGAGGACACAGAACACCGGGGAGCTGTTTTTT
J gene: TRBJ2-2
D gene: -
V gene: TRBV2
clone size: once

CDR3 protein: CASSPSGGSLYEQYF
CDR3 DNA: TGTGCCAGCAGCCCCAGCGGGGGGAGTCTCTACGAGCAGTACTTC
J gene: TRBJ2-7
D gene: TRBD2
V gene: TRBV9
clone size: -

CDR3 protein: CASSLGRANYGYTF
CDR3 DNA: TGTGCCAGCAGCTTGGGCAGGGCTAACTATGGCTACACCTTC
J gene: TRBJ1-2
D gene: -
V gene: TRBV7-2
clone size: -

CDR3 protein: CASSAGTVARNYGYTF
CDR3 DNA: TGTGCCAGCAGTGCAGGGACAGTCGCCCGGAACTATGGCTACACCTTC
J gene: TRBJ1-2
D gene: TRBD1
V gene: TRBV2
clone size: -

CDR3 protein: CASSEGTLPYGYTF
CDR3 DNA: TGTGCCAGCAGTGAGGGGACACTTCCCTATGGCTACACCTTC
J gene: TRBJ1-2
D gene: -
V gene: TRBV2
clone size: -

CDR3 protein: CASRGVNFGEAFF
CDR3 DNA: TGTGCCAGCCGGGGGGTGAATTTTGGTGAAGCTTTCTTT
J gene: TRBJ1-1
D gene: -
V gene: TRBV6-5
clone size: -

CDR3 protein: CASNTGPNEKLFF
CDR3 DNA: TGTGCCAGTAACACAGGGCCCAATGAAAAACTGTTTTTT
J gene: TRBJ1-4
D gene: -
V gene: TRBV19
clone size: -

CDR3 protein: CASSLGLAGNEQFF
CDR3 DNA: TGTGCCAGCAGCTTAGGACTAGCAGGCAATGAGCAGTTCTTC
J gene: TRBJ2-1
D gene: TRBD2
V gene: TRBV7-9
clone size: -

CDR3 protein: CASSLTPYEQYF
CDR3 DNA: TGCGCCAGCAGCCTGACCCCTTACGAGCAGTACTTC
J gene: TRBJ2-7
D gene: -
V gene: TRBV5-1
clone size: -

CDR3 protein: CASSLTPGGANLGYNEQFF
CDR3 DNA: TGTGCCAGCAGCTTAACCCCGGGAGGGGCCAACCTGGGGTACAATGAGCAGTTCTTC
J gene: TRBJ2-1
D gene: TRBD2
V gene: TRBV7-3
clone size: -

CDR3 protein: CASKIGRQPQHF
CDR3 DNA: TGTGCCAGTAAAATCGGCAGGCAGCCCCAGCATTTT
J gene: TRBJ1-5
D gene: -
V gene: TRBV19
clone size: -

CDR3 protein: CASSAGADRGEKLFF
CDR3 DNA: TGTGCCAGCAGTGCTGGCGCGGACAGGGGAGAAAAACTGTTTTTT
J gene: TRBJ1-4
D gene: TRBD1
V gene: TRBV2
clone size: -

CDR3 protein: CAIRRTEMNTEAFF
CDR3 DNA: TGTGCCATCAGACGGACAGAAATGAACACTGAAGCTTTCTTT
J gene: TRBJ1-1
D gene: -
V gene: TRBV10-3
clone size: -

CDR3 protein: CASSVEGQTYNEQFF
CDR3 DNA: TGTGCCAGCAGCGTAGAGGGACAGACGTACAATGAGCAGTTCTTC
J gene: TRBJ2-1
D gene: TRBD1
V gene: TRBV9
clone size: -

CDR3 protein: CASSRLRGDSTDTQYF
CDR3 DNA: TGTGCCAGCTCACGCCTACGGGGGGATAGCACAGATACGCAGTATTTT
J gene: TRBJ2-3
D gene: TRBD2
V gene: TRBV18
clone size: -

CDR3 protein: CASSFSRQMAYEQYF
CDR3 DNA: TGTGCCAGCAGCTTTAGCCGACAAATGGCCTACGAGCAGTACTTC
J gene: TRBJ2-7
D gene: -
V gene: TRBV5-6
clone size: -

CDR3 protein: CASSVDPLNTEAFF
CDR3 DNA: TGTGCCAGCAGCGTAGATCCGCTGAACACTGAAGCTTTCTTT
J gene: TRBJ1-1
D gene: -
V gene: TRBV9
clone size: -

CDR3 protein: CASSIGGAEEQYF
CDR3 DNA: TGTGCCAGTAGTATCGGGGGGGCTGAAGAGCAGTACTTC
J gene: TRBJ2-7
D gene: TRBD2
V gene: TRBV19
clone size: -

CDR3 protein: CASSWGQGNEQFF
CDR3 DNA: TGCGCCAGCAGCTGGGGACAGGGCAATGAGCAGTTCTTC
J gene: TRBJ2-1
D gene: TRBD1
V gene: TRBV5-1
clone size: -

CDR3 protein: CASSRGDYQPQHF
CDR3 DNA: TGTGCCAGCTCTAGGGGAGATTATCAACCCCAGCATTTT
J gene: TRBJ1-5
D gene: -
V gene: TRBV6-5
clone size: -

CDR3 protein: CASSPRQGLSTEAFF
CDR3 DNA: TGCGCCAGCAGCCCCCGACAGGGGTTGAGTACTGAAGCTTTCTTT
J gene: TRBJ1-1
D gene: TRBD1
V gene: TRBV5-1
clone size: -

CDR3 protein: CASSYRGGYEQFF
CDR3 DNA: TGTGCCAGCAGTTACCGAGGGGGGTATGAGCAGTTCTTC
J gene: TRBJ2-1
D gene: -
V gene: TRBV6-5
clone size: -

CDR3 protein: CASDTGNTIYF
CDR3 DNA: TGTGCCTCAGACACTGGAAACACCATATATTTT
J gene: TRBJ1-3
D gene: -
V gene: TRBV19
clone size: -

CDR3 protein: CASSNGPPRLGGAENEQFF
CDR3 DNA: TGCGCCAGCAGCAACGGCCCTCCTCGGTTGGGGGGGGCCGAGAATGAGCAGTTCTTC
J gene: TRBJ2-1
D gene: -
V gene: TRBV5-1
clone size: -

CDR3 protein: CASSLDQTDTQYF
CDR3 DNA: TGTGCCAGCAGCTTAGATCAGACAGATACGCAGTATTTT
J gene: TRBJ2-3
D gene: -
V gene: TRBV11-3
clone size: -

CDR3 protein: CASSSGTRGYEQYF
CDR3 DNA: TGTGCCAGCAGTTCCGGGACTAGGGGATACGAGCAGTACTTC
J gene: TRBJ2-7
D gene: TRBD2
V gene: TRBV6-5
clone size: few

CDR3 protein: CASSSGSAYEQYF
CDR3 DNA: TGTGCCAGTAGTTCTGGCTCGGCCTACGAGCAGTACTTC
J gene: TRBJ2-7
D gene: -
V gene: TRBV19
clone size: few